This T cell receptor (beta chain) was sequenced during a study of blood T cell repertoires in COVID-19. Study-wide context: Material from acute and convalescent COVID-19 was sourced from the United States, Italy and Spain. PBMCs, B-cell-depleted T cells, or T cells were the source of the cDNA or gDNA that made up the material.

As processed by the authors: Amplification of reference gene primers provided the estimated nucleated cell counts. Profiled with immunoSEQ multiplex PCR; TCRdb holds only in-frame clones, not every one. That table furnishes V, J and clone size, whereas the DNA furnished D and trimming. Of approximately 450,000 clones in the sample, nearly 90% are singletons; the top ten hold roughly 2%. This CDR3 region has 16 residues. The trim removed 4 bases at V and 5 bases at J, leaving 12 bases unmatched. Germline V gene data show CDR1 as SGDLS and CDR2 as YYNGEE. Sequencing was carried out using PBMCs or T cells enriched from blood (not recorded which). The sequence came from a woman between 18 and 29 years old with acute COVID-19. The V and J genes are TRBV9 and TRBJ2-1; 7 nucleotides match TRBD1. The CDR3 DNA is TGTGCCAGCAGCCGCCCCGAGGGGGCTGGGGACAATGAGCAGTTCTTC. Amino acids: CASSRPEGAGDNEQFF.